The sequence of this T cell receptor beta chain was determined in a study of T-cell memory formation after mild COVID-19. This clonotype turned up a few times. Its target is not known. Sample barcodes and UMIs were carried by the TCR alpha and TCR beta cDNA libraries that 5'RACE generated with constant-segment primers. MiXCR was run by TCRdb on the 5' RACE reads, yielding one entry per CDR3 protein. Of roughly 400,000 distinct CDR3 sequences in the sample, about 20% were seen once. Germline loops: CDR1 MGHRA, CDR2 YSYEKL. There are 14 residues in the CDR3. V lost 0 bases and J lost 4, with 10 bases in between. The study, taken as a whole, reports: Contracting clones from day 15 to 85 had balanced CD4/CD8; later expanders favoured CD4+.

The receptor comes from a man aged 18 to 29 who had mild COVID-19 (a few samples of this study predate the infection). Cell type and time point are not known. The J gene is TRBJ2-7, the V gene TRBV4-1; D not certain. What was sequenced was PBMCs or a T cell subset sorted from them (not recorded which). The CDR3 bases are TGCGCCAGCAGCCAAGACACCTACGGGTACGAGCAGTACTTC. This encodes CASSQDTYGYEQYF.